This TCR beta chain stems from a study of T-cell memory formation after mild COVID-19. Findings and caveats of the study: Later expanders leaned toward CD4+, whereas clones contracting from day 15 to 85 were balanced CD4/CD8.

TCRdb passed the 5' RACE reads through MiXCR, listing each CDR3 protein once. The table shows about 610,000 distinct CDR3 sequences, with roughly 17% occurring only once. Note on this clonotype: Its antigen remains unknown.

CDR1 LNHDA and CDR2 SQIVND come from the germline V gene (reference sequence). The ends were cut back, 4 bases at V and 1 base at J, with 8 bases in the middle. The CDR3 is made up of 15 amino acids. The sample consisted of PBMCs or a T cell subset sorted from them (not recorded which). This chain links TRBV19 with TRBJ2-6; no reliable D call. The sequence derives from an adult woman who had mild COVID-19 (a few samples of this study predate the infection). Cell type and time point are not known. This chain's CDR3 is CASSTELSGANVLTF. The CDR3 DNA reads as TGTGCCAGTAGTACAGAATTATCTGGGGCCAACGTCCTGACTTTC.